The 27 T cell receptor beta chains in this list originate from one sample, sequenced in a study of OX40 agonist ivuxolimab in advanced cancers. TCRdb's table, derived via immunoSEQ multiplex PCR, lists solely in-frame clones and lacks some. The sample has around 50,000 clones; 60% to 80% are singletons. The specimen was CD4+ or CD8+ T cells sorted from blood, collected in a trial of the OX40 agonist ivuxolimab. These receptors all come from an adult with an advanced solid tumor such as melanoma, head and neck, liver or kidney cancer.

V gene TRBV5-4 combines with J gene TRBJ1-6; no clear D gene. Trimming removed 3 bases at V and 4 bases at J, with 8 bases between. This CDR3 contains 14 residues. CDR1 is SGHNT, CDR2 YYREEE, per germline (reference sequence). CDR3 amino acids: CASSSAGYNSPLHF. The CDR3 bases are TGTGCCAGCAGCTCGGCTGGGTATAATTCACCCCTCCACTTT.

The V and J genes are TRBV5-6 and TRBJ2-1; D gene uncertain. Germline V CDR1 and CDR2: SGHDT, YYEEEE. V dropped 5 bases and J dropped 0 bases, with 15 bases sitting between them. The CDR3 covers 16 residues. CDR3 in DNA: TGTGCCAGCAGTTCCGGGTTTCATGGCTCCTACAATGAGCAGTTCTTC. Its translation: CASSSGFHGSYNEQFF.

The V call is TRBV30, the J call TRBJ1-5; D is unclear. The ends were cut back, 2 bases at V and 4 bases at J, with 9 bases in the middle. The CDR3 sequence is 13 residues long. The germline V gene encodes CDR1 GTSNPN and CDR2 SVGIG (reference sequence). The CDR3 region is CAWSMAGNQPQHF. CDR3 DNA sequence: TGTGCCTGGAGTATGGCAGGTAATCAGCCCCAGCATTTT.

The chain has TRBV30 and TRBJ2-2; maybe TRBD1 (6 bases). The germline V gene has CDR1 GTSNPN and CDR2 SVGIG (reference sequence). With 4 bases removed from V and 4 bases from J, the gap between germline ends came to 10 bases. The CDR3 spans 13 residues. CDR3 coding DNA: TGTGCCTGGATGGTAGGGGGCACCGGGGAGCTGTTTTTT. Translated, it gives CAWMVGGTGELFF.

V and J are TRBV6-5 and TRBJ2-1, with 7 bases fitting TRBD1. This CDR3 spans 15 amino acids. V trimming: 6 bases; J trimming: 7 bases; junction bases outside the gene matches: 12. From germline, CDR1 is MNHEY and CDR2 SVGAGI. The CDR3 loop reads CASSIRDSWMNEQFF. In DNA, the CDR3 is TGTGCCAGCAGCATCCGGGACAGCTGGATGAATGAGCAGTTCTTC.

This clone was found once. The chain is built from TRBV7-2 and TRBJ2-5; D remains unclear. CDR3 size: 13 residues. V dropped 4 bases and J dropped 5 bases, with 11 bases sitting between them. CDR1 SGHTA and CDR2 FQGNSA come from the germline V gene. The CDR3 spells CASSSDRRETQYF. DNA of the CDR3: TGTGCCAGCAGCTCCGACCGGCGGGAGACCCAGTACTTC.

The chain is built from TRBV5-1 and TRBJ2-1, with 7 positions matching TRBD2. CDR3 length equals 13 residues. Germline V gene data show CDR1 as SGHRS and CDR2 as YFSETQ. With 8 bases clipped from V and 5 bases from J, the junction kept 7 bases outside the gene matches. The CDR3 loop reads CASSLARNNEQFF. The CDR3 nucleotides are TGCGCCAGTTCACTAGCGCGAAACAATGAGCAGTTCTTC. The entire variable domain, with the rest obtained from reference TRBV5-1 and TRBJ2-1, is as follows: KAGVTQTPRYLIKTRGQQVTLSCSPISGHRSVSWYQQTPGQGLQFLFEYFSETQRNKGNFPGRFSGRQFSNSRSEMNVSTLELGDSALYLCASSLARNNEQFFGPGTRLTVL.

V usage is TRBV6-6 and J usage is TRBJ2-3; TRBD2 agrees at 7 bases. The germline CDR1 and CDR2 sequences are MNHNY and SVGAGI (reference sequence). V gave up 6 bases and J gave up 4 bases; unmatched junction bases: 7. This CDR3 is built from 14 residues. Here the CDR3 reads CASSPPGLADTQYF. In DNA, the CDR3 is TGTGCCAGCAGCCCCCCCGGACTAGCAGATACGCAGTATTTT.

The gene calls are TRBV7-2 and TRBJ1-5; 9 bases line up with TRBD1. The CDR3 is made up of 15 amino acids. Germline lookup yields CDR1 SGHTA and CDR2 FQGNSA. V was clipped by 3 bases and J by 5 bases; unmatched bases: 5. The CDR3 loop is CASSFGTGSDQPQHF. CDR3 nucleotide sequence: TGTGCCAGCAGCTTCGGGACAGGGAGCGATCAGCCCCAGCATTTT. Full variable domain (outside the CDR3, taken from reference TRBV7-2 and TRBJ1-5): GAGVSQSPSNKVTEKGKDVELRCDPISGHTALYWYRQSLGQGLEFLIYFQGNSAPDKSGLPSDRFSAERTGGSVSTLTIQRTQQEDSAVYLCASSFGTGSDQPQHFGDGTRLSIL.

The chain joins TRBV10-1 to TRBJ2-3; 9 bases fit TRBD1. J gave up 10 bases and V 5 bases, and 10 bases lay outside the gene matches. This CDR3 is built from 14 residues. Germline CDR1 and CDR2: WNHNN and SYGVQD (reference sequence). CDR3 DNA sequence: TGCGCCAGCAGTTCGGGACAGGGATATGAGGCGCAGTATTTT. It codes for CASSSGQGYEAQYF.

This clone has ten or more counts. The V and J genes are TRBV4-1 and TRBJ1-1; TRBD1 matches at 7 bases. CDR3 length: 15 residues. V dropped 4 bases and J dropped 1; count of bases not matched to a gene: 6. Germline CDR1 MGHRA, CDR2 YSYEKL. CDR3 nucleotide sequence: TGCGCCAGCAGCCGGGGACAGACTAAGAACACTGAAGCTTTCTTT. Translation: CASSRGQTKNTEAFF.

This clone is medium-sized within its sample. The rearrangement joins TRBV19 to TRBJ1-1; no clear D gene. Trimming removed 3 bases at V and 0 bases at J, with 5 bases between. The CDR3 runs 13 residues. Germline lookup yields CDR1 LNHDA and CDR2 SQIVND (reference sequence). The DNA of the CDR3 is TGTGCCAGTAGTATTCAAATGAACACTGAAGCTTTCTTT. As protein: CASSIQMNTEAFF.

The chain carries TRBV4-1 and TRBJ2-3, with D perhaps TRBD1 (7 bases). Trimming took off 2 bases at V and 0 bases at J, with 18 bases between the two ends. The V gene's germline CDR1 is MGHRA and CDR2 YSYEKL. The CDR3 consists of 18 residues. DNA for the CDR3: TGCGCCAGCAGCCAAAGCTACCCAGGGGGGATTAGCACAGATACGCAGTATTTT. Residues: CASSQSYPGGISTDTQYF.

The chain employs TRBV7-8 and TRBJ2-7; TRBD1 matches 9 bases. V shed 6 bases, J shed 5 bases, and the junction held 17 bases outside the gene matches. There are 17 residues in the CDR3. The germline gives CDR1 SGHVS, CDR2 FQNEAQ. CDR3 sequence: CASSLMGLGQGGHEQYF. The CDR3 bases are TGTGCCAGCAGTTTAATGGGACTGGGACAGGGAGGACACGAGCAGTACTTC. Full variable domain (missing parts from reference TRBV7-8 and TRBJ2-7): GAGVSQSPRYKVAKRGQDVALRCDPISGHVSLFWYQQALGQGPEFLTYFQNEAQLDKSGLPSDRFFAERPEGSVSTLKIQRTQQEDSAVYLCASSLMGLGQGGHEQYFGPGTRLTVT.

This chain connects TRBV6-6 to TRBJ2-7; possibly TRBD1 or TRBD2 for D (5 bases each). This CDR3 is built from 15 residues. V lost 2 bases and J lost 5, with 16 bases in between. Germline V gives CDR1 MNHNY, CDR2 SVGAGI (reference sequence). The CDR3 coding sequence is TGTGCCAGCAGTTACCTGGCGGTTAGGGGAGACGAGCAGTACTTC. Translating gives CASSYLAVRGDEQYF.

The CDR3, as DNA: TGTGCCAGTAGTATTTCCAGCACTGAAGCTTTCTTT. Amino acid sequence: CASSISSTEAFF. The V gene is TRBV19, the J gene TRBJ1-1; D is unclear. Germline lookup yields CDR1 LNHDA and CDR2 SQIVND (reference sequence). The CDR3 loop spans 12 amino acids. V was trimmed by 3 bases and J by 4 bases, leaving 6 bases between them.

This clone was detected only a few times. The V and J genes are TRBV2 and TRBJ2-7, with D hard to call. The germline gives CDR1 SNHLY, CDR2 FYNNEI. Between the trimmed V and J ends, which lost 3 bases and 3 bases, there was a span of 6 bases. The CDR3 contains 12 residues. The CDR3 DNA reads as TGTGCCAGCAGTGAGATAGGCTACGAGCAGTACTTC. It encodes CASSEIGYEQYF.

The V and J genes are TRBV11-2 and TRBJ2-2; 7 bases are a match to TRBD2. Germline CDR1 is SGHAT and CDR2 is FQNNGV. The ends lost 5 bases at V and 5 bases at J; junction bases unmatched: 11. This CDR3 is built from 16 residues. The CDR3 sequence: CASSRGEGRSTGELFF. The CDR3 DNA reads as TGTGCCAGCAGCCGGGGGGAGGGGCGGAGTACCGGGGAGCTGTTTTTT.

By sample share, this clone is medium-sized. The CDR3 nucleotides are TGTGCCAGCACCTGGGAGGCGGAGAACAATGAGCAGTTCTTC. It translates to CASTWEAENNEQFF. The chain recombines TRBV7-2 with TRBJ2-1; D is possibly TRBD2 (6 bases). The CDR3 totals 14 residues. The germline V gene has CDR1 SGHTA and CDR2 FQGNSA. V gave up 7 bases and J gave up 5 bases, with 15 bases separating them.

V usage is TRBV5-4 and J usage is TRBJ1-6; 7 nucleotides match TRBD1. The CDR3 has 14 residues. CDR1 is SGHNT and CDR2 is YYREEE in the germline V gene (reference sequence). V lost 4 bases to trimming and J lost 8 bases; unmatched junction nucleotides: 6. The DNA of the CDR3 is TGTGCCAGCAGCCTGGGACAGCCAGATTCACCCCTCCACTTT. Translated: CASSLGQPDSPLHF.

The chain has TRBV30 and TRBJ2-1, with no clear D. V was clipped by 2 bases and J by 7 bases, with 12 bases between them. The CDR3 is made up of 13 amino acids. Germline V gene data show CDR1 as GTSNPN and CDR2 as SVGIG (reference sequence). In nucleotides, the CDR3 is TGTGCCTGGAGTTACCCGAATACAAATGAGCAGTTCTTC. Its translation is CAWSYPNTNEQFF.

This chain connects TRBV6-5 to TRBJ2-7, with TRBD2 identical over 9 bases. The CDR3 has 15 amino acids. Looked up from germline, CDR1 is MNHEY and CDR2 is SVGAGI. V gave up 0 bases and J gave up 4 bases; unmatched junction bases: 4. The CDR3 coding sequence is TGTGCCAGCAGTTACTCGAATAGCGGGAGTTACGAGCAGTACTTC. Translating gives CASSYSNSGSYEQYF.

The chain combines TRBV7-2 with TRBJ1-5; D not resolved. Germline-derived CDR1 and CDR2 are SGHTA and FQGNSA. Trimming stripped 3 bases from V and 9 bases from J, with 15 bases between. The CDR3 runs to 14 residues. CDR3 amino acids: CASSLGSEARPQHF. CDR3 DNA: TGTGCCAGCAGCTTGGGAAGTGAGGCTAGGCCCCAGCATTTT.

The V gene is TRBV19, the J gene TRBJ2-1; the D is unclear. Germline V gene lookup returns CDR1 LNHDA and CDR2 SQIVND (reference sequence). The CDR3 totals 12 residues. V was cut by 6 bases and J by 7 bases, with 10 bases left in between. CDR3 loop: CASRRYQNEQFF. CDR3 DNA: TGTGCCAGTAGGAGGTATCAAAATGAGCAGTTCTTC.

This chain links TRBV11-2 with TRBJ2-7; 10 bases map to TRBD2. With V trimmed by 10 bases and J by 2 bases, 17 bases remained unmatched. Germline loops: CDR1 SGHAT, CDR2 FQNNGV. The CDR3 extends over 17 amino acids. This chain's CDR3 is CAIRGASGSYGPYEQYF. DNA for the CDR3: TGTGCCATAAGGGGGGCTAGCGGGAGCTATGGACCCTACGAGCAGTACTTC.

The chain combines TRBV19 with TRBJ2-2, with 8 bases lining up with TRBD1. This CDR3 has 16 residues. The germline V gene encodes CDR1 LNHDA and CDR2 SQIVND (reference sequence). V shed 5 bases, J shed 0 bases, and the junction held 5 bases outside the gene matches. The CDR3 region is CASSARQGSNTGELFF. DNA of the CDR3: TGTGCCAGTAGTGCGAGACAGGGGTCGAACACCGGGGAGCTGTTTTTT.

The chain employs TRBV19 and TRBJ2-3; D not resolved. V was cut by 4 bases and J by 3 bases, with 11 bases left in between. From germline, CDR1 is LNHDA and CDR2 SQIVND (reference sequence). This CDR3 has 14 amino acids. The CDR3 nucleotides read TGTGCCAGTAGTAGTACTGGGTCAACAGATACGCAGTATTTT. This translates into CASSSTGSTDTQYF.